This TCR beta chain originates from a study of Tregs in tolerant kidney transplant recipients. Study-level findings and limits: Activated donor B cell expansion appeared to reveal the most relevant donor-specific TCRbeta repertoire.

Data came from immunoSEQ multiplex PCR; TCRdb stores just in-frame clones and leaves some out. This repertoire includes 9,000 to 13,000 clones. Points on this clone: Its antigen remains unidentified. The read terminates 3 residues ahead of where the CDR3 ends, so the germline J gene completes it.

Recipients received nonmyeloablative bone marrow transplants from related graft donors, with transient mixed chimerism. Unstimulated Tregs (CD4+CD25+CD127-) and CD4+CD25- non-Tregs were sorted from PBMCs. V lost 4 bases to trimming and J lost 3 bases, with 17 bases between them. CDR3 length equals 16 residues. From germline, CDR1 is SGHRS and CDR2 YFSETQ. The material was CD8+ T cells from blood (PBMCs), obtained 24 months after the transplant. The sequence came from a human patient who received a combined kidney and bone marrow transplant. Some T cells may be the graft donor's. This sequence joins TRBV5-1 and TRBJ1-5; perhaps TRBD1 as D (6 bases). The sequenced CDR3 bases are TGCGCCAGCAGCATCCGGGACACCAACCCCAATCAGCCC. Translating gives CASSIRDTNPNQP. The whole CDR3 is CASSIRDTNPNQPQHF. Full variable domain (rest looked up from reference TRBV5-1 and TRBJ1-5): KAGVTQTPRYLIKTRGQQVTLSCSPISGHRSVSWYQQTPGQGLQFLFEYFSETQRNKGNFPGRFSGRQFSNSRSEMNVSTLELGDSALYLCASSIRDTNPNQPQHFGDGTRLSIL.